This TCR beta chain was sequenced during a study of T cell responses to AZD1222 COVID-19 vaccine. Study results and caveats: It should be noted that donors were predominantly white British and more often female, and clonal diversity was possibly underestimated. Repertoire sampling happened only post peak T cell response. Spike regions recognized by vaccine-associated CD4 TCRs spanned the protein, led by 160-218 and 743-854.

Comment on this clone: The target antigen is unknown.

The assay was immunoSEQ multiplex PCR, and TCRdb's table has in-frame clones only and misses some. The data show roughly 120,000 clones, with more than 85% seen just once and under 3% held by the top ten. Germline V gives CDR1 SGHAT, CDR2 FQNNGV. Trimming took off 1 base at V and 2 bases at J, with 18 bases between the two ends. CDR3 length equals 18 residues. Combined were second doses at about 4 or about 12 weeks. Sequenced material: peripheral blood, taken 28 days after the second AZD1222 dose. J is TRBJ2-1 and V is TRBV11-2, with D perhaps TRBD1 or TRBD2 (5 bases each). The clonotype was recovered from an adult who received the AZD1222 COVID-19 vaccine. This chain's CDR3 is CASSLGQWGYSTYNEQFF. CDR3 nucleotide sequence: TGTGCCAGCAGCTTAGGCCAGTGGGGGTACAGTACCTACAATGAGCAGTTCTTC.